This TCR beta chain was sequenced during a study of shared clonotypes between healthy human individuals (dated by TCRdb to 2018 to 2021). In terms of the full investigation: A couple of women and a few men aged 18 to 49 years were included in the cohort. For each donor, CD4 naive and CD4 memory were each run on three plates, CD8 naive on two plates, and CD8 memory on one plate. The study deeply sequenced blood TCR repertoires of five healthy adults to estimate repertoire size and the extent of clonotype sharing between individuals. To increase sequencing depth and limit assay-specific biases, different laboratories used diverse techniques to prepare libraries and sequence TCR repertoires. Per donor, leukapheresis produced somewhere between about 0.9 and 9 billion PBMCs. What the work shows at the level of the full study, not this receptor alone: Pairwise subsampling led to the expectation that sequencing depth would affect the degree of clonotype sharing among donors. Even with the large sequencing depth, rarefaction of the sorted-subset datasets indicated that sequencing was incomplete. About 5% of naive CD4, 3.5% of naive CD8, 2.3% of memory CD4, and approximately 0.39% of memory CD8 clonotypes were shared across a few donors. Because the study included a small number of donors, the genetic and exposure-history diversity represented was limited. Estimated clonotype richness was generally larger for naive than for memory subsets. Compared with non-shared clonotypes, clonotypes shared by all four sorted-subset donors had higher generation probabilities. Sampling was restricted to blood, and TCR repertoires in tissue are likely to differ from TCR repertoires in blood.

The donors were healthy, HIV-negative adults who had no recently reported acute infections or vaccinations. Every donor was a Caucasian adult living in Nashville, Tennessee, USA. CD4+ T cells were enriched by magnetic negative selection, after which naive cells were positively selected on CD45RA and the negative fraction was taken as the memory subset. After blood collection by leukapheresis, PBMCs were isolated using Ficoll-Histopaque density gradient centrifugation and then cryopreserved in the vapor phase of liquid nitrogen. Analytical flow cytometry was used to check the purity and quantity of every magnetically sorted T cell population. Genomic DNA was isolated from each sorted fraction and quantified by UV absorbance on a Nanodrop 2000c. TCR CDR3 regions were amplified from genomic DNA by multiplex PCR using the deep immunoSEQ assay. Genomic DNA extracted from each cell subset was distributed evenly over all wells of several immunoSEQ 96-well plates, and each plate served as one replicate. For sorted subsets, approximately 210 ng of genomic DNA, equivalent to around 31,000 T cell genomes, went into each replicate PCR. Purified libraries were measured with a Qubit 3.0 fluorometer, size-checked on a Bioanalyzer 2100, and measured again with the KAPA Library Quantification kit. Each immunoSEQ 96-well plate was sequenced on its own single-read 150-cycle Illumina NextSeq 550 flow cell. In the paper's pipeline: Because the immunoSEQ output held only junctional sequences and lacked quality scores, the filtering could not match the filtering applied to full-length reads. Sequences were annotated with PyIR, a Python wrapper for IgBLAST v1.9, using IMGT germline references to assign V/J genes and CDR3. Reads were filtered out if the reads had weak V/J assignments (E-value above 1e-6), no CDR3, stop codons, out-of-frame junctions, or ambiguous translated residues. V3J clonotypes were defined as sequences sharing the same inferred V gene, J gene, and CDR3 amino acid sequence. The percentage overlap between two repertoires was calculated by dividing the number of shared unique clonotypes by the size of the smaller repertoire. Repertoire richness was assessed with RTK rarefaction, the Chao1 estimator, and Recon v2.1 estimates of unobserved clonotypes. Generation probabilities for all TCRbeta clonotypes obtained by the gDNA method from a few donors were computed using OLGA. Here the immuneACCESS table is served through TCRdb, limited to in-frame sequences with V and J called. Missing clones are a known gap in these copies; in checked studies unresolved V genes cover under half, and the rest lacks a known reason. D and trimming come from the DNA, and the V and J calls and clone size come from that table. This sample lists fewer than 2.5 million clones; 80% to 95% were detected once. The ten largest clones represent around 0.37% of the sample.

Relative to germline, V is 1 base shorter and J is 7 bases shorter, with 14 bases between their ends. Reading the germline V gene gives CDR1 SGHTA and CDR2 FQGNSA. The CDR3 holds 15 amino acids from the cysteine to the phenylalanine. The entry retains the CDR3 DNA only, 45 bases that are in frame from base 1. Concerning this clone: The clone's antigen remains unknown. No base qualities exist here, and no much larger clone lies one base off it.

This sequence uses TRBV7-2 and TRBJ1-5; no D gene is confidently identified. Input material: naive CD4+ T cells from PBMCs. The cell subset or site label for this specimen denotes: CD45RA+ positively selected. This receptor was identified in a man between 18 and 29 years old in good health. Some clones in this sample may be carry-over from other donors' samples. This receptor has the CDR3 CASSLVEGRLQPQHF. The bases are TGTGCCAGCAGCTTAGTAGAGGGCAGATTACAGCCCCAGCATTTT.